These 32 T cell receptor beta chains came from one sample sequenced in a study of cytomegalovirus exposure and HLA in healthy donors. Both 60 Vbeta primers and 13 Jbeta primers went into the PCR. Libraries were prepared by immunoSEQ multiplex PCR; TCRdb keeps only in-frame clonotypes and omits some of them. The sample has 130,000 or so clones, roughly four fifths seen once. Material: PBMCs. These receptors were obtained from a woman between 40 and 50 years old in good health and CMV-seronegative.

The gene calls are TRBV11-3 and TRBJ2-5; TRBD2 matches at 7 bases. The CDR3 runs 14 residues. Germline V gene data show CDR1 as SGHNT and CDR2 as YENEEA. J was trimmed by 5 bases and V by 4 bases; bases with no gene match: 7. The CDR3 region has the DNA TGTGCCAGCAGCTGGGGGGGAGTGGGGGAGACCCAGTACTTC. It translates to CASSWGGVGETQYF.

The chain is built from TRBV15 and TRBJ2-7; TRBD1 agrees at 10 bases. Germline CDR1 is LNHNV and CDR2 is YYDKDF (reference sequence). This CDR3 contains 15 residues. Trimming at V came to 5 bases and at J to 4 bases, leaving 8 bases not matched to a gene. The CDR3 coding sequence is TGTGCCACCAGCCCCCGACAGGGGGCTGTATACGAGCAGTACTTC. Residues: CATSPRQGAVYEQYF. Filled out from reference TRBV15 and TRBJ2-7, the complete variable domain reads DAMVIQNPRYQVTQFGKPVTLSCSQTLNHNVMYWYQQKSSQAPKLLFHYYDKDFNNEADTPDNFQSRRPNTSFCFLDIRSPGLGDTAMYLCATSPRQGAVYEQYFGPGTRLTVT.

This chain uses TRBV19 with TRBJ2-7; 10 positions agree with TRBD1. The CDR3 totals 15 residues. The germline gives CDR1 LNHDA, CDR2 SQIVND (reference sequence). The V and J ends lost 6 bases and 3 bases, in that order; junction bases with no gene match: 8. The CDR3 reads CASRYRDRGFYEQYF. In DNA, the CDR3 is TGTGCCAGTAGATACCGGGACAGGGGATTCTACGAGCAGTACTTC.

This clone came up a few times. The rearrangement joins TRBV7-3 to TRBJ2-1; tentative D call: TRBD1 (6 bases). Trimming stripped 5 bases from V and 6 bases from J, with 11 bases between. Germline lookup yields CDR1 SGHTA and CDR2 FQGTGA. The CDR3 is 13 residues long. The CDR3 DNA reads as TGTGCCAGCAGCCTGGGACAATTCAATGAGCAGTTCTTC. Protein sequence: CASSLGQFNEQFF.

This clone was seen a few times. The chain carries TRBV2 and TRBJ2-2; possible D gene TRBD1, 5 bases. The ends were cut back, 7 bases at V and 6 bases at J, with 12 bases in the middle. Germline-derived CDR1 and CDR2 are SNHLY and FYNNEI. This CDR3 is built from 13 residues. DNA for the CDR3: TGTGCCAGCAACGACGGCAGGGCCGGGGAGCTGTTTTTT. This codes for CASNDGRAGELFF.

With respect to this clone: The junction differs from germline at one of its ends, possibly a read error. Other DNA sequences in the sample encode the same CDR3. The CDR3 DNA is TGTGCCAGTAGTTTAGTAGGGACTAGCTGGGAGACCCAGTACTTC. Translation: CASSLVGTSWETQYF. V gene TRBV28 combines with J gene TRBJ2-5, with 9 bases lining up with TRBD2. Germline V lookup: CDR1 MDHEN, CDR2 SYDVKM. The CDR3 length is 15 residues. The full variable domain, rest sourced from reference TRBV28 and TRBJ2-5, is DVKVTQSSRYLVKRTGEKVFLECVQDMDHENMFWYRQDPGLGLRLIYFSYDVKMKEKGDIPEGYSVSREKKERFSLILESASTNQTSMYLCASSLVGTSWETQYFGPGTRLLVL.

The count of this clone is one. A read error may produce the germline difference seen at one junction end. This chain links TRBV19 with TRBJ1-1; D not resolved. CDR3 length equals 13 residues. Germline V CDR1 and CDR2: LNHDA, SQIVND (reference sequence). CDR3 bases: TGTGCCGGTAGTATCCGGGAGAACACTGAAGCTTTCTTT. Translated: CAGSIRENTEAFF.

The CDR3 DNA follows: TGTGCCAGTAGTATTGGACGGTTCGGAGGGGCTTTCTTT. Amino acid sequence: CASSIGRFGGAFF. The chain carries TRBV19 and TRBJ1-1; D not certain. The CDR3 totals 13 residues. Germline assignment: CDR1 LNHDA and CDR2 SQIVND (reference sequence). V was clipped by 3 bases and J by 11 bases, with 16 bases between them. Using reference TRBV19 and TRBJ1-1 for the parts outside the CDR3, the full variable domain is DGGITQSPKYLFRKEGQNVTLSCEQNLNHDAMYWYRQDPGQGLRLIYYSQIVNDFQKGDIAEGYSVSREKKESFPLTVTSAQKNPTAFYLCASSIGRFGGAFFGQGTRLTVV.

This chain joins TRBV6-5 and TRBJ2-7; 7 bases line up with TRBD1. CDR1 MNHEY and CDR2 SVGAGI come from the germline V gene. CDR3 length: 12 residues. V dropped 8 bases and J dropped 3; count of bases not matched to a gene: 4. The CDR3 DNA follows: TGTGCCAGCGGGGGACAGTACTACGAGCAGTACTTC. Translation: CASGGQYYEQYF.

This clone occurred once. The genes are TRBV7-3 and TRBJ2-2, with D uncertain. The germline CDR1 and CDR2 sequences are SGHTA and FQGTGA. The V gene lost 3 bases and the J gene lost 1 base, with 6 bases spanning the gap. The CDR3 has 14 amino acids. In DNA, the CDR3 is TGTGCCAGCAGCTTCCGACAGAACACCGGGGAGCTGTTTTTT. Its protein is CASSFRQNTGELFF. The whole variable domain, remainder taken from reference TRBV7-3 and TRBJ2-2, is GAGVSQTPSNKVTEKGKYVELRCDPISGHTALYWYRQSLGQGPEFLIYFQGTGAADDSGLPNDRFFAVRPEGSVSTLKIQRTERGDSAVYLCASSFRQNTGELFFGEGSRLTVL.

The gene calls are TRBV6-5 and TRBJ2-5, with D possibly being TRBD2 (6 bases). V was cut by 6 bases and J by 4 bases, with 15 bases left in between. CDR3 length: 14 amino acids. The germline CDR1 and CDR2 sequences are MNHEY and SVGAGI. The CDR3 is CASRRGIGVETQYF. The CDR3 DNA reads TGTGCCAGCAGACGGGGGATCGGGGTAGAGACCCAGTACTTC.

The chain recombines TRBV7-2 with TRBJ1-2; D not resolved. There are 14 residues in the CDR3. With 5 bases removed from V and 4 bases from J, the gap between germline ends came to 14 bases. CDR1 and CDR2 (germline): SGHTA, FQGNSA. The CDR3 region is CASSPEPTTYGYTF. CDR3 sequence (DNA): TGTGCCAGCAGCCCGGAGCCGACGACCTATGGCTACACCTTC.

This rearrangement joins TRBV30 to TRBJ1-1; 8 nucleotides agree with TRBD1. CDR1 is GTSNPN, CDR2 SVGIG, per germline (reference sequence). Losses at the gene ends were 3 bases for V and 4 bases for J; bases not matched to a gene: 7. The CDR3 has 14 amino acids. Here the CDR3 reads CAWSDRGRTTEAFF. The CDR3 DNA reads TGTGCCTGGAGCGACAGGGGACGTACCACTGAAGCTTTCTTT.

In the case of this clone: This specimen includes other DNA sequences encoding the same CDR3. V usage is TRBV5-1 and J usage is TRBJ2-7; the D gene is possibly TRBD2 (6 bases). The CDR3 has 15 amino acids. V lost 0 bases and J lost 2, with 12 bases in between. Germline V gene sequence: CDR1 SGHRS, CDR2 YFSETQ. The CDR3 DNA is TGCGCCAGCAGCTTGGGTTTAGCGGCCACCTACGAGCAGTACTTC. Amino acids: CASSLGLAATYEQYF.

The chain employs TRBV2 and TRBJ1-3; no clear D. The CDR3 spans 12 residues. The germline CDR1 and CDR2 sequences are SNHLY and FYNNEI. Trimming removed 1 base from V and 7 bases from J, with 5 bases in between. The CDR3 sequence is CASSEEENTIYF. CDR3 nucleotide sequence: TGTGCCAGCAGTGAAGAGGAGAACACCATATATTTT. Full variable domain (missing parts from reference TRBV2 and TRBJ1-3): EPEVTQTPSHQVTQMGQEVILRCVPISNHLYFYWYRQILGQKVEFLVSFYNNEISEKSEIFDDQFSVERPDGSNFTLKIRSTKLEDSAMYFCASSEEENTIYFGEGSWLTVV.

This clone appeared once. This chain connects TRBV5-6 to TRBJ2-1; the match to TRBD2 covers 7 bases. Germline lookup yields CDR1 SGHDT and CDR2 YYEEEE. The ends lost 4 bases at V and 4 bases at J; junction bases unmatched: 8. The CDR3 is 15 residues long. This chain's CDR3 is CASSVLAELYNEQFF. CDR3 sequence (DNA): TGTGCCAGCAGCGTTCTAGCGGAGCTTTACAATGAGCAGTTCTTC. Looking up the rest from reference TRBV5-6 and TRBJ2-1 gives the full variable domain: DAGVTQSPTHLIKTRGQQVTLRCSPKSGHDTVSWYQQALGQGPQFIFQYYEEEERQRGNFPDRFSGHQFPNYSSELNVNALLLGDSALYLCASSVLAELYNEQFFGPGTRLTVL.

This rearrangement joins TRBV7-8 to TRBJ2-5; 10 positions match TRBD2. V trimming: 7 bases; J trimming: 0 bases; junction bases outside the gene matches: 17. CDR1 and CDR2 (germline): SGHVS, FQNEAQ. The CDR3 is 19 amino acids. The CDR3 spells CASTHGGTSAVTYQETQYF. CDR3 DNA: TGTGCCAGCACTCACGGAGGGACTAGCGCCGTTACGTACCAAGAGACCCAGTACTTC.

This clone has only one observation. The chain carries TRBV4-2 and TRBJ2-4; D possibly corresponds to TRBD1 (5 bases). Germline V CDR1 and CDR2: LGHNA, YNFKEQ. V dropped 1 base and J dropped 7 bases, with 17 bases sitting between them. The CDR3 has 16 amino acids. The DNA of the CDR3 is TGTGCCAGCAGCCAAGGATTCTCCAGGGCACTGAACATTCAGTACTTC. Its translation is CASSQGFSRALNIQYF.

Here the CDR3 DNA reads TGTGCCAGCAGCTTCCAACAGGGGAACGAGCAGTACTTC. It specifies CASSFQQGNEQYF. The chain recombines TRBV7-3 with TRBJ2-7, with 7 bases matching TRBD1. The CDR3 runs to 13 residues. Germline lookup yields CDR1 SGHTA and CDR2 FQGTGA. With 3 bases clipped from V and 5 bases from J, the junction kept 4 bases outside the gene matches. Together with reference TRBV7-3 and TRBJ2-7, the CDR3 gives the full variable domain: GAGVSQTPSNKVTEKGKYVELRCDPISGHTALYWYRQSLGQGPEFLIYFQGTGAADDSGLPNDRFFAVRPEGSVSTLKIQRTERGDSAVYLCASSFQQGNEQYFGPGTRLTVT.

This clone was seen just once. This sequence joins TRBV11-2 and TRBJ2-5, with no clear D. CDR1 is SGHAT, CDR2 FQNNGV, per germline. Trimming took 1 base from V and 1 from J, leaving 7 bases between them. The CDR3 is 14 amino acids. CDR3 protein: CASSLVRSQETQYF. The CDR3, as DNA: TGTGCCAGCAGCTTAGTCCGCAGCCAAGAGACCCAGTACTTC.

The genes are TRBV25-1 and TRBJ1-1; D is undetermined. Trimming left V 1 base short and J 5 bases short, with 8 bases between. The CDR3 is made up of 13 amino acids. Germline V lookup: CDR1 MGHDK, CDR2 SYGVNS. The CDR3 loop reads CASSEWPGTEAFF. Here the CDR3 DNA reads TGTGCCAGCAGTGAATGGCCGGGGACTGAAGCTTTCTTT.

This clone has only a few counts. This rearrangement joins TRBV28 to TRBJ1-5, with D unclear. CDR1 and CDR2 from the germline V gene are MDHEN and SYDVKM. This CDR3 has 15 residues. V gave up 3 bases and J gave up 0 bases, with 9 bases separating them. The CDR3: CASSLQVYSNQPQHF. CDR3 DNA: TGTGCCAGCAGTTTGCAGGTTTATAGCAATCAGCCCCAGCATTTT. Complete variable domain (other parts from reference TRBV28 and TRBJ1-5): DVKVTQSSRYLVKRTGEKVFLECVQDMDHENMFWYRQDPGLGLRLIYFSYDVKMKEKGDIPEGYSVSREKKERFSLILESASTNQTSMYLCASSLQVYSNQPQHFGDGTRLSIL.

The chain carries TRBV18 and TRBJ1-4; no firm D call. The CDR3 spans 14 residues. The germline V gene encodes CDR1 KGHSH and CDR2 LQKENI. Between the trimmed V and J ends, which lost 3 bases and 0 bases, there was a span of 5 bases. CDR3 sequence: CASSPGATNEKLFF. CDR3 nucleotides: TGTGCCAGCTCACCGGGCGCAACTAATGAAAAACTGTTTTTT.

The genes are TRBV5-4 and TRBJ1-2, with 11 bases matching TRBD1. V shed 0 bases and J 4 bases; nucleotides not matched to a gene: 2. CDR1 is SGHNT, CDR2 YYREEE, per germline (reference sequence). The CDR3 consists of 15 residues. The CDR3 protein is CASSLGGQGAYGYTF. CDR3 bases: TGTGCCAGCAGCTTGGGAGGACAGGGGGCCTATGGCTACACCTTC.

The gene calls are TRBV5-5 and TRBJ2-7; TRBD1 is a possible D gene (5 bases). The germline CDR1 and CDR2 sequences are SGHKS and YYEKEE (reference sequence). V lost 0 bases to trimming and J lost 2 bases, with 12 bases between them. The CDR3 runs to 15 residues. CDR3 protein: CASSLEGVATYEQYF. The CDR3 DNA reads as TGTGCCAGCAGCTTGGAAGGGGTCGCGACCTACGAGCAGTACTTC.

This clone is a singleton in its sample. J is TRBJ2-5 and V is TRBV29-1, with TRBD2 matching 8 bases. Germline V gene sequence: CDR1 SQVTM, CDR2 ANQGSEA. Trimming at V came to 4 bases and at J to 4 bases, leaving 5 bases not matched to a gene. The CDR3 is 13 amino acids. CDR3 bases: TGCAGCGTTGCCGGGAGGGCCGCAGAGACCCAGTACTTC. Translation: CSVAGRAAETQYF.

The J gene is TRBJ2-5, the V gene TRBV2; 12 bases align to TRBD2. The V gene's germline CDR1 is SNHLY and CDR2 FYNNEI. Trimming at V came to 4 bases and at J to 5 bases, leaving 8 bases not matched to a gene. This CDR3 spans 16 amino acids. CDR3 nucleotide sequence: TGTGCCAGCAGTGGTGGGCTAGCGGGAGGGCGGGAGACCCAGTACTTC. Translation: CASSGGLAGGRETQYF.

This chain uses TRBV7-2 with TRBJ2-1; TRBD1 might be the D (5 bases). The V and J ends lost 3 bases and 8 bases respectively, with 8 bases between them. Germline CDR1 SGHTA, CDR2 FQGNSA. The CDR3 runs to 12 residues. CDR3 sequence reads: CASSFRADEQFF. The CDR3 DNA reads TGTGCCAGCAGCTTCAGGGCCGATGAGCAGTTCTTC.

The chain joins TRBV7-9 to TRBJ2-7; D is uncertain. The V gene's germline CDR1 is SEHNR and CDR2 FQNEAQ (reference sequence). V gave up 1 base and J gave up 2 bases, with 9 bases separating them. The CDR3 contains 14 residues. This CDR3 is CASSLVPAPYEQYF. The CDR3 coding sequence is TGTGCCAGCAGCTTAGTGCCAGCGCCCTACGAGCAGTACTTC.

This chain connects TRBV6-5 to TRBJ2-1; D gene uncertain. Germline V lookup: CDR1 MNHEY, CDR2 SVGAGI. Trimming removed 0 bases from V and 14 bases from J, with 14 bases in between. This CDR3 is built from 13 residues. CDR3 DNA: TGTGCCAGCAGTTACTCGATGCAAGCATTGGAGTTCTTC. It specifies CASSYSMQALEFF.

This clone was counted only a few times. CDR3 in DNA: TGTGCCAGCAGCTTAAGAGGGGGATCTGAAAAACTGTTTTTT. Translated, it gives CASSLRGGSEKLFF. This chain links TRBV7-3 with TRBJ1-4; weak D call: TRBD1 (6 bases). Germline-derived CDR1 and CDR2 are SGHTA and FQGTGA. The CDR3 loop spans 14 amino acids. V gave up 1 base and J gave up 7 bases, with 10 bases separating them.

This clone was detected only a few times. The CDR3 spells CASTYNTGELFF. In DNA form, the CDR3 reads TGTGCCAGCACTTATAACACCGGGGAGCTGTTTTTT. The genes are TRBV2 and TRBJ2-2; D gene uncertain. The CDR3 loop spans 12 amino acids. V dropped 7 bases and J dropped 2 bases, with 5 bases sitting between them. Germline V lookup: CDR1 SNHLY, CDR2 FYNNEI.